The 26 T cell receptor beta chains presented below share a single source sample, sequenced in a study of T cell clusters in autoimmune cytopenias. TRB was amplified by touch-down multiplex PCR, primer pools A and B combined. TCRdb re-called the multiplex PCR reads and gives one entry per CDR3 protein, without DNA. The table counts about 7,400 distinct CDR3 sequences; 16% lies in the top ten. TRB was amplified from about 250 ng of peripheral blood genomic DNA per sample. Sequencing was performed on peripheral blood. These receptors came from a human donor with an autoimmune cytopenia or autoimmune hepatitis (not recorded which).

The chain is built from TRBV27 and TRBJ2-1; the D call from TCRdb, TRBD2, cannot be confirmed without DNA. From germline, CDR1 is MNHEY and CDR2 SMNVEV (reference sequence). CDR3 length equals 18 residues. CDR3 sequence reads: CANLQRGPLAGRFNEQFF.

J is TRBJ1-5 and V is TRBV12-3 or TRBV12-4; TCRdb proposes TRBD1, but this gene call is untestable without DNA. The CDR3 has 12 amino acids. The CDR3 here is CASSTSDRAQHF.

The V gene is TRBV27, the J gene TRBJ2-5; the TCRdb call, TRBD1, lacks DNA for checking. Germline lookup yields CDR1 MNHEY and CDR2 SMNVEV (reference sequence). This CDR3 comprises 16 residues. CDR3 sequence reads: CASSVRDRTPRETQYF.

The chain employs TRBV30 and TRBJ2-6; TCRdb lists TRBD1, though no DNA is available to test this call. CDR3 length equals 16 residues. Germline V gene data show CDR1 as GTSNPN and CDR2 as SVGIG (reference sequence). The CDR3 is CAWSEDSPSGANVLTF. Filled out from reference TRBV30 and TRBJ2-6, the complete variable domain reads SQTIHQWPATLVQPVGSPLSLECTVEGTSNPNLYWYRQAAGRGLQLLFYSVGIGQISSEVPQNLSASRPQDRQFILSSKKLLLSDSGFYLCAWSEDSPSGANVLTFGAGSRLTVL.

According to its frequency, this clonotype is medium-sized. The chain links TRBV19 to TRBJ1-5; TCRdb designates TRBD1, a call that cannot be tested without DNA. Germline lookup yields CDR1 LNHDA and CDR2 SQIVND (reference sequence). This CDR3 has 13 amino acids. The CDR3 loop reads CASRMGRNQPQHF.

The rearrangement uses TRBV30 and TRBJ1-5. The CDR3 has 14 residues. CDR1 is GTSNPN, CDR2 SVGIG, per germline (reference sequence). The CDR3 reads CAWSVSGGGKPQHF.

This chain links TRBV20-1 with TRBJ2-5; the TRBD2 assignment by TCRdb is unverifiable without DNA. This CDR3 spans 14 amino acids. Germline lookup yields CDR1 DFQATT and CDR2 SNEGSKA (reference sequence). This CDR3 is CSASVAGRGETQYF.

The chain combines TRBV13 with TRBJ1-3; TCRdb picks TRBD1, but there is no DNA to check that call. CDR3 length: 17 residues. The germline gives CDR1 PRHDT, CDR2 FYEKMQ (reference sequence). CDR3: CASSLRGAGSSGNTIYF.

The rearrangement joins TRBV6-5 to TRBJ2-3. From germline, CDR1 is MNHEY and CDR2 SVGAGI. The CDR3 extends over 13 amino acids. This CDR3 reads CASSEALDGSQYF.

V is TRBV18 and J is TRBJ2-7; as DNA is missing, the TRBD1 call by TCRdb cannot be tested. There are 15 residues in the CDR3. Germline V CDR1 and CDR2: KGHSH, LQKENI. The CDR3 protein is CASSESTGGSGEQYF.

The chain couples TRBV6-1 to TRBJ1-3; TCRdb's D gene call, TRBD1, goes unchecked for lack of DNA. Germline V gene lookup returns CDR1 MNHNS and CDR2 SASEGT. The CDR3 spans 14 residues. The chain's CDR3 is CASRWGRVENTIYF.

This sequence joins TRBV29-1 and TRBJ2-7; the D call from TCRdb, TRBD2, cannot be confirmed without DNA. CDR3 size: 17 residues. Germline assignment: CDR1 SQVTM and CDR2 ANQGSEA. This chain's CDR3 is CRGVQTAGGPGSYEQYF.

This clonotype registers medium-sized by frequency. The V and J genes are TRBV6-5 and TRBJ1-3; absent DNA, TCRdb's TRBD1 call cannot be checked. The CDR3 runs to 15 residues. Per the germline V gene, CDR1 is MNHEY and CDR2 is SVGAGI. This CDR3 reads CASTTVGTGGNTIYF.

The rearrangement joins TRBV6-5 to TRBJ2-7. The germline gives CDR1 MNHEY, CDR2 SVGAGI. This CDR3 spans 13 amino acids. The CDR3 loop reads CASSYLGAYEQYF.

V gene TRBV6-5 combines with J gene TRBJ2-1; TCRdb indicates TRBD1, and absent DNA this call remains unverified. The CDR3 contains 13 residues. Germline values: CDR1 MNHEY, CDR2 SVGAGI. CDR3: CASSTRRGNEQFF.

V gene TRBV30 combines with J gene TRBJ1-2. The CDR3 has 14 residues. CDR1 and CDR2 from the germline V gene are GTSNPN and SVGIG (reference sequence). CDR3 sequence reads: CAWSAQGFAGGYTF.

In terms of frequency, this clonotype is medium-sized. The chain employs TRBV6-2 or TRBV6-3 and TRBJ2-7; TCRdb reports TRBD2, a call that lacks DNA to check it against. Germline assignment: CDR1 MNHEY and CDR2 SVGEGT. CDR3 length equals 13 residues. This chain's CDR3 is CASTPSASYEQYF.

V gene TRBV30 combines with J gene TRBJ2-5; the TCRdb call, TRBD1, lacks DNA for checking. The length of the CDR3 is 11 residues. Germline CDR1 GTSNPN, CDR2 SVGIG (reference sequence). This chain's CDR3 is CASGQQETQYF.

Judged by frequency, this clonotype is medium-sized. V is TRBV19 and J is TRBJ2-5; TCRdb names TRBD1, which stays unverified in the absence of DNA. Germline loops: CDR1 LNHDA, CDR2 SQIVND (reference sequence). The CDR3 covers 15 residues. The CDR3 loop is CASSASTGWGETQYF.

V is TRBV7-6 and J is TRBJ2-5; TCRdb selects TRBD2, and the lack of DNA leaves this call unchecked. CDR3 length equals 17 residues. Looked up from germline, CDR1 is SGHVS and CDR2 is FNYEAQ. The CDR3 protein is CASSLGDYISGQETQYF.

This chain uses TRBV5-4 with TRBJ1-1. The CDR3 spans 17 residues. The germline gives CDR1 SGHNT, CDR2 YYREEE (reference sequence). This chain's CDR3 is CASSSRKVQGIGAEAFF.

The chain employs TRBV18 and TRBJ1-1; TCRdb's D call, TRBD1, is unchecked because there is no DNA. CDR1 is KGHSH and CDR2 is LQKENI in the germline V gene. CDR3 size: 15 residues. CDR3 protein: CASSQTGTGETEAFF.

Frequency places this clonotype as medium-sized. This rearrangement joins TRBV6-1 to TRBJ2-7; lacking DNA, the TRBD2 call made by TCRdb goes unchecked. The germline V gene encodes CDR1 MNHNS and CDR2 SASEGT. This CDR3 spans 15 amino acids. The chain's CDR3 is CASSGAGGPFDEQYF.

V and J are TRBV24-1 and TRBJ2-3; TCRdb's D call of TRBD2 is untestable without DNA. The CDR3 consists of 17 residues. Germline CDR1 KGHDR, CDR2 SFDVKD. CDR3 loop: CATSDKVTSGSTDTQYF.

This clonotype is identified as medium-sized from frequency. The chain uses TRBV19 and TRBJ2-3; TCRdb gives TRBD2 as the D gene, but with no DNA this cannot be confirmed. The CDR3 is 15 amino acids. The germline V gene encodes CDR1 LNHDA and CDR2 SQIVND (reference sequence). CDR3 region: CASSFGLAGVDTQYF.

The chain has TRBV6-5 and TRBJ2-7; TCRdb calls TRBD1, which cannot be checked without DNA. The CDR3 contains 15 residues. In germline, CDR1 is MNHEY, CDR2 SVGAGI. CDR3 residues: CASSYSHRGFAEQYF.